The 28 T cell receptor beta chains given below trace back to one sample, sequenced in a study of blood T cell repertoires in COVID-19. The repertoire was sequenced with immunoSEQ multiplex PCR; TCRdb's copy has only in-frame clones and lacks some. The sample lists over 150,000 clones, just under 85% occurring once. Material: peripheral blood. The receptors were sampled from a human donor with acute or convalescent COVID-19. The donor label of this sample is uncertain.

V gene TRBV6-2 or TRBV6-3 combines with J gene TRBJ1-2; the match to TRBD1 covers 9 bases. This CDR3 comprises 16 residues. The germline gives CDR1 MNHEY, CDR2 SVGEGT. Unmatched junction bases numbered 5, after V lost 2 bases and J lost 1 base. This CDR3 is CASSYPPGQGNYGYTF. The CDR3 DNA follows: TGTGCCAGCAGTTACCCTCCGGGACAGGGTAACTATGGCTACACCTTC.

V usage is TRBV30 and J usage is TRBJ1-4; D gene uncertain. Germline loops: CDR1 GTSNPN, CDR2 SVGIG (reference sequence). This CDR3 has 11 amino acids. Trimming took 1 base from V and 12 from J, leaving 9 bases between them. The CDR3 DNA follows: TGTGCCTGGAGTGAACTGGAGGAACTGTTTTTT. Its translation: CAWSELEELFF. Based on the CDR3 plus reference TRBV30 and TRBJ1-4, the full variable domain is SQTIHQWPATLVQPVGSPLSLECTVEGTSNPNLYWYRQAAGRGLQLLFYSVGIGQISSEVPQNLSASRPQDRQFILSSKKLLLSDSGFYLCAWSELEELFFGSGTQLSVL.

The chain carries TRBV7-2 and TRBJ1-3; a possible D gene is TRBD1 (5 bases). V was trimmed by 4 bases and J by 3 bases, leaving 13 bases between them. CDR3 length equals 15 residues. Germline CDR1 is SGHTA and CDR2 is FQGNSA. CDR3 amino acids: CASSWDFSRGNTIYF. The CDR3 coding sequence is TGTGCCAGCAGCTGGGACTTTTCACGTGGAAACACCATATATTTT. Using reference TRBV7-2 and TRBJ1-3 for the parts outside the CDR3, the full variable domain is GAGVSQSPSNKVTEKGKDVELRCDPISGHTALYWYRQSLGQGLEFLIYFQGNSAPDKSGLPSDRFSAERTGGSVSTLTIQRTQQEDSAVYLCASSWDFSRGNTIYFGEGSWLTVV.

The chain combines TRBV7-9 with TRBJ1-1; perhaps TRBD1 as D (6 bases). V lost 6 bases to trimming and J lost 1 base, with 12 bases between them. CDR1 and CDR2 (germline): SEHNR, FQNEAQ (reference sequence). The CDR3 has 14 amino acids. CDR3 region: CASRPEQGNTEAFF. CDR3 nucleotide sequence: TGTGCCAGCAGACCCGAACAGGGGAACACTGAAGCTTTCTTT.

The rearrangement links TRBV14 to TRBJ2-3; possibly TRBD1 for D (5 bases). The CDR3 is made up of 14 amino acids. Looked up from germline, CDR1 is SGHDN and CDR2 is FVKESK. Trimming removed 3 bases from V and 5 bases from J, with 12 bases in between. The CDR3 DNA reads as TGTGCCAGCAGCCAGAGACAGATGAGAGATACGCAGTATTTT. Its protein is CASSQRQMRDTQYF.

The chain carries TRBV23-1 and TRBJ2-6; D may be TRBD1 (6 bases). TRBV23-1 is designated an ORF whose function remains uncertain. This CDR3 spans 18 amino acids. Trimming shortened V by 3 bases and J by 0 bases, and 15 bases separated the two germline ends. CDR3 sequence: CASSHDRPTSSGANVLTF. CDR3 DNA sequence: TGCGCCAGCAGTCACGACAGGCCTACTAGCTCTGGGGCCAACGTCCTGACTTTC.

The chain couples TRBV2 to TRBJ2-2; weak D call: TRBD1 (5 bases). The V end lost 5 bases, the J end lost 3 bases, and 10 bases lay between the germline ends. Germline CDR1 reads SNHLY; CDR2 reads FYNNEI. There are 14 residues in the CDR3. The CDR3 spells CASSKDTYTGELFF. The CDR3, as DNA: TGTGCCAGCAGTAAGGACACGTACACCGGGGAGCTGTTTTTT.

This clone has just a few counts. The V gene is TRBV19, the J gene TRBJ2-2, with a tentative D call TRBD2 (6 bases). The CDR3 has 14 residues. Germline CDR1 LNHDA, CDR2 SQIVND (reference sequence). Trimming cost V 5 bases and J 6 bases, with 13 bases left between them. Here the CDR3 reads CASSEGTFAGELFF. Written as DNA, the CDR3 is TGTGCCAGTAGTGAAGGGACTTTCGCCGGGGAGCTGTTTTTT.

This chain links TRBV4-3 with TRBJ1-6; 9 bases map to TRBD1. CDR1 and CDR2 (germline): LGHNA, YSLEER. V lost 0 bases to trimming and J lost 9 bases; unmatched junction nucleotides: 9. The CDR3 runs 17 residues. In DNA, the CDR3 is TGCGCCAGCAGCCAAGAGCAAGTCGGGACAGGGACTTCACCCCTCCACTTT. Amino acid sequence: CASSQEQVGTGTSPLHF.

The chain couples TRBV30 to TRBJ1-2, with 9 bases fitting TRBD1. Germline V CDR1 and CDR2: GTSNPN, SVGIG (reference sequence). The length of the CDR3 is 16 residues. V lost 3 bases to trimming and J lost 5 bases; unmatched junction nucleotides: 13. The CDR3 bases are TGTGCCTGGAGCGGATCCTCTACAGGGGGCGGGTATGGCTACACCTTC. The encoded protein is CAWSGSSTGGGYGYTF.

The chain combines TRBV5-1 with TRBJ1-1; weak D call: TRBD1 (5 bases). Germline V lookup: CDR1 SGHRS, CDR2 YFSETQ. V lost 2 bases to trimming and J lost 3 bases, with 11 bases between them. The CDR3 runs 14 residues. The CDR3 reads CASSLSRVDTEAFF. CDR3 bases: TGCGCCAGCAGCTTATCCAGGGTAGACACTGAAGCTTTCTTT.

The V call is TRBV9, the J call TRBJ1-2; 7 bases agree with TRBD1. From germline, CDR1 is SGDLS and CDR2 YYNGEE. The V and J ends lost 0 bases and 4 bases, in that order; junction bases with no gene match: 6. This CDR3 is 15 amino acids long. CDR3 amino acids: CASSVGDREFYGYTF. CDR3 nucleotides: TGTGCCAGCAGCGTAGGGGACAGAGAATTCTATGGCTACACCTTC.

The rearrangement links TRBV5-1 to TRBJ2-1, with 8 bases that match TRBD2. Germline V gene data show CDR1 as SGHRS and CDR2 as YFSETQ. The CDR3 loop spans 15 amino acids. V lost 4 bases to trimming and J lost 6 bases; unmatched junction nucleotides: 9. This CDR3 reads CASSPAGTSINEQFF. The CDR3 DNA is TGCGCCAGCAGCCCGGCGGGGACTAGTATCAATGAGCAGTTCTTC.

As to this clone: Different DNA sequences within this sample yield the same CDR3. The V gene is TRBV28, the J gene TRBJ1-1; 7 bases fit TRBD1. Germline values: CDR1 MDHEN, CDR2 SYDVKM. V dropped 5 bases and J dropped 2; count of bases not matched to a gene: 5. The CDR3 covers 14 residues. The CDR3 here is CASSPGQPNTEAFF. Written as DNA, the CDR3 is TGTGCCAGCAGTCCGGGACAGCCAAACACTGAAGCTTTCTTT.

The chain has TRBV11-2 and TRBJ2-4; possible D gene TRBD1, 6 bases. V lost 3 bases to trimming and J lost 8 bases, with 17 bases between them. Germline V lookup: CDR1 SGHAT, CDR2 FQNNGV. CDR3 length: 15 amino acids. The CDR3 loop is CASSLSHRVWDIQYF. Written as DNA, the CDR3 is TGTGCCAGCAGCTTGAGCCACAGGGTATGGGACATTCAGTACTTC.

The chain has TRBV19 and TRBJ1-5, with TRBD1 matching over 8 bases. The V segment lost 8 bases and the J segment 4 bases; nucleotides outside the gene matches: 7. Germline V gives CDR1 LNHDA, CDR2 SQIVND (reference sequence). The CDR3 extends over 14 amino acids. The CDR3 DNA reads TGTGCCAGTGCGGACAGGGCCCATAATCAGCCCCAGCATTTT. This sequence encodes CASADRAHNQPQHF.

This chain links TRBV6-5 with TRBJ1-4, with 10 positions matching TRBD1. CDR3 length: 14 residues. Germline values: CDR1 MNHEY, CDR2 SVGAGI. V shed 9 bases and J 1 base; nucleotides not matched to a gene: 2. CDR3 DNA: TGTGCCAGTGGGACAGGGGTAACTAATGAAAAACTGTTTTTT. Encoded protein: CASGTGVTNEKLFF.

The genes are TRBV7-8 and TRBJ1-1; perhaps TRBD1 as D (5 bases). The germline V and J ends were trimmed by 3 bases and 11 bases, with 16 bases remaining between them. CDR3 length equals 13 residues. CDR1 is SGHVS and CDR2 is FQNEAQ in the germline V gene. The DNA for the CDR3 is TGTGCCAGCAGCTTGAGGGGAAGCGGGAGGGCTTTCTTT. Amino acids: CASSLRGSGRAFF.

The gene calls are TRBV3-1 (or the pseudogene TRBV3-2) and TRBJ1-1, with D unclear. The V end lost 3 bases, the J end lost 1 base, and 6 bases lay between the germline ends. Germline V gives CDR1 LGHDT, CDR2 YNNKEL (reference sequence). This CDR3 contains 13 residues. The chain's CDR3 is CASSQTTNTEAFF. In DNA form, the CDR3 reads TGTGCCAGCAGCCAGACTACGAACACTGAAGCTTTCTTT.

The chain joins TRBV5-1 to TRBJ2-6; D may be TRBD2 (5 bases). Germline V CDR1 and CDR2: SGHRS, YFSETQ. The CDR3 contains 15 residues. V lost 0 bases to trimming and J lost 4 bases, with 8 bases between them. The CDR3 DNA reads TGCGCCAGCAGCTTGGTGGCTAGCGGGGCCAACGTCCTGACTTTC. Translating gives CASSLVASGANVLTF.

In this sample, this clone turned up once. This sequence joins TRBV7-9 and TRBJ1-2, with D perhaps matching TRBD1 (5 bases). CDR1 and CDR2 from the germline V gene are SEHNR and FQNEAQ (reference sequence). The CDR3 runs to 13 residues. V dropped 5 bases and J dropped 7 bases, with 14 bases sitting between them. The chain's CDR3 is CASSRGGGFGYTF. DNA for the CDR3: TGTGCCAGCAGCCGAGGCGGGGGGTTTGGCTACACCTTC.

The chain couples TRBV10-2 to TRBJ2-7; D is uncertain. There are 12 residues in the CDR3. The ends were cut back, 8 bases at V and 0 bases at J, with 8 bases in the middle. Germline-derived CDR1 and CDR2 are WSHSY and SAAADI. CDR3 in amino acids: CASQARSYEQYF. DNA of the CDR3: TGCGCCAGCCAAGCCCGCTCCTACGAGCAGTACTTC.

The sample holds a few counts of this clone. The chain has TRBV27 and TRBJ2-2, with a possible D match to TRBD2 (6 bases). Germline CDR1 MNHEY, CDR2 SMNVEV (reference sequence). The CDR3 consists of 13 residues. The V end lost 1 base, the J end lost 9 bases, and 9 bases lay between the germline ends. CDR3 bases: TGTGCCAGCAGTTTATGGGGAGGACGGGAGCTGTTTTTT. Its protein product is CASSLWGGRELFF.

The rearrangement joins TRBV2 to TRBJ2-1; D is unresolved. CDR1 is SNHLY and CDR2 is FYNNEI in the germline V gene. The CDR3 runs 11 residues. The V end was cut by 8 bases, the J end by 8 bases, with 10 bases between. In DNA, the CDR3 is TGTGCCAGCCGCTTAGTCGATGAGCAGTTCTTC. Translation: CASRLVDEQFF.

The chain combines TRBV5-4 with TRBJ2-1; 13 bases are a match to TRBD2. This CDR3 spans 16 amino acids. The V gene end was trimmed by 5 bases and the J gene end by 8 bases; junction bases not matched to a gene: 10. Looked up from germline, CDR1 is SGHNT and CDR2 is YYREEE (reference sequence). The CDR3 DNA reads TGTGCCAGCAGGCAGCGGACTAGCGGGAGTAGCGATGAGCAGTTCTTC. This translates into CASRQRTSGSSDEQFF.

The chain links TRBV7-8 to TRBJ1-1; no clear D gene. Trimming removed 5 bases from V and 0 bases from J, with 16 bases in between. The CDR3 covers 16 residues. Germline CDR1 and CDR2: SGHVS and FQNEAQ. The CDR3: CASSPPREVMNTEAFF. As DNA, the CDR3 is TGTGCCAGCAGCCCACCCCGGGAAGTCATGAACACTGAAGCTTTCTTT.

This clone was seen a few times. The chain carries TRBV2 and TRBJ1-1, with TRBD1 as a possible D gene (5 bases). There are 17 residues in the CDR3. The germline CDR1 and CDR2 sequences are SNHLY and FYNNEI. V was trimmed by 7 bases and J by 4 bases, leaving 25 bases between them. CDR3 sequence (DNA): TGTGCCAGCACCGCTCTATGCTCCGGGGGGGTCTGCACTGAAGCTTTCTTT. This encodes CASTALCSGGVCTEAFF.

CDR3 sequence (DNA): TGTGCCAGCAGCTCCCGGACACCCCGTGGCACCGGGGAGCTGTTTTTT. It encodes CASSSRTPRGTGELFF. The J gene is TRBJ2-2, the V gene TRBV11-2; TRBD1 might be the D (5 bases). V lost 4 bases to trimming and J lost 4 bases, with 16 bases between them. The V gene's germline CDR1 is SGHAT and CDR2 FQNNGV. This CDR3 has 16 amino acids.